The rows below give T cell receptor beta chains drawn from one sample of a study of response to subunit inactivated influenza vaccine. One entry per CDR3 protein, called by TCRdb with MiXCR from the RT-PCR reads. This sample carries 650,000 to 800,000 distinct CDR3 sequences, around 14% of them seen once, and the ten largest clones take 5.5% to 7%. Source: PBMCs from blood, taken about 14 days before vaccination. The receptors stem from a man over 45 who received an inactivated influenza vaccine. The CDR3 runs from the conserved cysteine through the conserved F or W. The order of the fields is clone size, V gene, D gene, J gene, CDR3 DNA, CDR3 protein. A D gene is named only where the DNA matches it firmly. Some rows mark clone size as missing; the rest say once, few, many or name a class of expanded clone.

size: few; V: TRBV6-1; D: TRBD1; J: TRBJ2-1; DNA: TGTGCCAGCAGTCCGACAGGGGTAGGTAATGAGCAGTTCTTC; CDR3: CASSPTGVGNEQFF
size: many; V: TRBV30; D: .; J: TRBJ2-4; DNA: TGTGCCTGGAGTGTACGAGGGACAAACATTCAGTACTTC; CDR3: CAWSVRGTNIQYF
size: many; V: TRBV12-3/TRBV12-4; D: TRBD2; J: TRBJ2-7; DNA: TGTGCCAGCAGTTTAGCGGGAGGGCCCTCTTACGAGCAGTACTTC; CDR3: CASSLAGGPSYEQYF
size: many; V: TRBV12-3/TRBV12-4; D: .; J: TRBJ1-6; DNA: TGTGCCAGCAGTTTCGAGATATTCGGGGGAAATTCACCCCTCCACTTT; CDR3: CASSFEIFGGNSPLHF
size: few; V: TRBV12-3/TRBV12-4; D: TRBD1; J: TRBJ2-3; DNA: TGTGCCAGCAGTTTACGGACAGGGCCCACAGATACGCAGTATTTT; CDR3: CASSLRTGPTDTQYF
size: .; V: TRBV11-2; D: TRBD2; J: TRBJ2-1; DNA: TGTGCCAGCACCAGAACGGGGCGGGGGGGATACAATGAGCAGTTCTTC; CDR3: CASTRTGRGGYNEQFF
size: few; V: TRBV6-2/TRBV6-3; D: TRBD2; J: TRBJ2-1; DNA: TGTGCCAGCAGTTCCCCCCAAGCGGGGCAACCTTACAATGAGCAGTTCTTC; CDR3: CASSSPQAGQPYNEQFF
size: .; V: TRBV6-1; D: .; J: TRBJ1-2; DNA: TGTGCCAGCAGCTCGGTTTTCCGAGGCGCGGGCTACACCTTC; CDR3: CASSSVFRGAGYTF
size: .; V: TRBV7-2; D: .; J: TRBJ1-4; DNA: TGTGCCAGCAGCTTAGCGCAAGGACACAATGAAAAACTGTTTTTT; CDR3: CASSLAQGHNEKLFF
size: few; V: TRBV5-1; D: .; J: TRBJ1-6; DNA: TGCGCCAGCCACACGGGCTTTTTCAATTCACCCCTCCACTTT; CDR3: CASHTGFFNSPLHF
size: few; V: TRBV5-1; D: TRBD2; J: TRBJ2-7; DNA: TGCGCCAGCAGCTTGGATCCCGGGAGGACCTACGAGCAGTACTTC; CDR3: CASSLDPGRTYEQYF
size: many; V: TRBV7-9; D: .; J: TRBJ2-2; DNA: TGTGCCAGCAGCTTACCGACGAACACCGGGGAGCTGTTTTTT; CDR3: CASSLPTNTGELFF
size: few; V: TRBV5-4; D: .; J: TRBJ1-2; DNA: TGTGCCAGCAGCCCGTATGACAGGCAATATGGCTACACCTTC; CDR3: CASSPYDRQYGYTF
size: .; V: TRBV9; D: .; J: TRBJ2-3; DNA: TGTGCCAGCAGCGTAGCAAGGGAGCTTGGAGATACGCAGTATTTT; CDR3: CASSVARELGDTQYF
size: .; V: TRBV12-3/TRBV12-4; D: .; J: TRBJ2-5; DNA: TGTGCCAGCAGTATGGACAGGAGGGGGCAAGAGACCCAGTACTTC; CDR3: CASSMDRRGQETQYF
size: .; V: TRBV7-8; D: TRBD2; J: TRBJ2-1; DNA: TGTGCCAGCAGCTTGGTAGCGGGTGGCAATGAGCAGTTCTTC; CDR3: CASSLVAGGNEQFF
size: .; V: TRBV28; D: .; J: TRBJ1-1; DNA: TGTGCCAGCAGTTCTGGGGGTAACTTACTGAACACTGAAGCTTTCTTT; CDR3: CASSSGGNLLNTEAFF
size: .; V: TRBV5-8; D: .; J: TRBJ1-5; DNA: TGTGCCAGCAGCTATGGGCTAGCGGGCAGTTACAATCAGCCCCAGCATTTT; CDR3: CASSYGLAGSYNQPQHF
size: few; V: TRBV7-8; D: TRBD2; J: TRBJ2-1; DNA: TGTGCCAGCAGCTTCCCCCCGGGACTAGCGGGGAATGAGCAGTTCTTC; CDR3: CASSFPPGLAGNEQFF
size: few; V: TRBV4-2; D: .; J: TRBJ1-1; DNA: TGTGCCAGCAGCGGGGTGTGGCTTGTGGGGAACACTGAAGCTTTCTTT; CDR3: CASSGVWLVGNTEAFF
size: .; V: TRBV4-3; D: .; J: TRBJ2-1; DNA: TGCGCCAGCAGCCATCTCAAAACAGGAGAGCAGTTCTTC; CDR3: CASSHLKTGEQFF
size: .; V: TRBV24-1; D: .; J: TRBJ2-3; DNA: TGTGCCACCAGTGGGTCTAGCCGATCCACAGATACGCAGTATTTT; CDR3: CATSGSSRSTDTQYF
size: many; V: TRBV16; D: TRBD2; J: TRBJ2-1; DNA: TGTGCCAGCAGCCATGGGCGGGGGTTCTACAATGAGCAGTTCTTC; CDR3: CASSHGRGFYNEQFF
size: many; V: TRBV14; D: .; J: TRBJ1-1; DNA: TGTGCCAGCAGCCAAGTTCCGAACACTGAAGCTTTCTTT; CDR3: CASSQVPNTEAFF
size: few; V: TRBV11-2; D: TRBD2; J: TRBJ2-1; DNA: TGTGCCAGCAGTTCCTGGGAGGGCGGCGCGATCTTC; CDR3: CASSSWEGGAIF
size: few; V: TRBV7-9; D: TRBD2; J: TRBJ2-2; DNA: TGTGCCAGCAGCTTAGCGGTAGCGGGAACCGGGGAGCTGTTTTTT; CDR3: CASSLAVAGTGELFF
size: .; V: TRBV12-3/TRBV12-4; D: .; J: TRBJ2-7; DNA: TGTGCCAGCAATGGGAACTCCTACGAGCAGTACTTC; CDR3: CASNGNSYEQYF
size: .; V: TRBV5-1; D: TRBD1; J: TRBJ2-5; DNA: TGCGCCAGCAGACCAGGACAGGCAGCCCAAGAGACCCAGTACTTC; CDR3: CASRPGQAAQETQYF
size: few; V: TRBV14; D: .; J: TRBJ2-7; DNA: TGTGCCAGCAGCCCTGCCGGGACCGTCAACGAGCAGTACTTC; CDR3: CASSPAGTVNEQYF
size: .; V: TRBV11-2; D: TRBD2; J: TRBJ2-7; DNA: TGTGCCAGCAGCTTAGTAGGGACCCTAGCGGGAGGGCCCTCCGAGCAGTACTTC; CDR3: CASSLVGTLAGGPSEQYF
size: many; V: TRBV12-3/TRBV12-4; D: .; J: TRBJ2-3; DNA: TGTGCCAGCAGTTGGGCCGGGCCCGCAGATACGCAGTATTTT; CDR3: CASSWAGPADTQYF
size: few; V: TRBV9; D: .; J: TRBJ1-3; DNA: TGTGCCAGCAGCGTCGGGGACTCTGGAAACACCATATATTTT; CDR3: CASSVGDSGNTIYF
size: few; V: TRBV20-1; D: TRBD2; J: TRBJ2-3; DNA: TGCAGTGCTAGAGGAATGAGCGGGAGGGTATCTAGCACAGATACGCAGTATTTT; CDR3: CSARGMSGRVSSTDTQYF
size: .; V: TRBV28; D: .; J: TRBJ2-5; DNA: TGTGCCAGCAGTTCCCCCCGGGGGACTGGAGTAGTTGTCAGGCGATATGAGACCCAGTACTTC; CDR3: CASSSPRGTGVVVRRYETQYF
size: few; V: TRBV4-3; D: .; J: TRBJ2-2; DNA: TGCGCCAGCAGCCCCACAACAGGGAAGTGGACCGGGGAGCTGTTTTTT; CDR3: CASSPTTGKWTGELFF
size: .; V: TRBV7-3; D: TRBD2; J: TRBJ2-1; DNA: TGTGCCAGCAGCCAAGTGGGCGGGAGGGCCGTCAATGAGCAGTTCTTC; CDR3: CASSQVGGRAVNEQFF
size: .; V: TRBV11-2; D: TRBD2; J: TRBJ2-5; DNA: TGTGCCAGCAGGTCGACTAGCGGGGGGCTCCAAGAGACCCAGTACTTC; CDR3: CASRSTSGGLQETQYF
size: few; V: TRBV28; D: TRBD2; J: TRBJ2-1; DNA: TGTGCCAGCAGTTTAGGGACTAGACAGCAGTTCTTC; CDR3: CASSLGTRQQFF